This is a list of T cell receptor beta chains from one sample in a study of a mutant IDH1 vaccine in newly diagnosed glioma. These receptors' targets are unknown. The repertoire was sequenced with immunoSEQ multiplex PCR; TCRdb's copy has only in-frame clones and lacks some. The sample lists around 120,000 clones; just under 80% were seen once. This specimen consisted of PBMCs, obtained from a glioma patient whose treatment included an IDH1 peptide vaccine. These receptors were obtained from a man in his forties or fifties with glioma. Both conserved end residues are part of each CDR3. Each record gives: clone size, V gene, J gene, D gene, CDR3 DNA, CDR3 protein. D genes are given only for firm matches. Rows may omit the clone size; those that give it use once, few, many or a size class.

size: .
V: TRBV2
J: TRBJ2-5
D: TRBD2
DNA: TGTGCCAGCATTGGACTAGCGGGATTCCAAGAGACCCAGTACTTC
CDR3: CASIGLAGFQETQYF

size: .
V: TRBV7-2
J: TRBJ2-7
D: .
DNA: TGTGCCAGCAGCTTCCAGGGCGCGGGTGAGCAGTACTTC
CDR3: CASSFQGAGEQYF

size: .
V: TRBV11-2
J: TRBJ2-5
D: .
DNA: TGTGCCAGCAGCTGGGGCTCCCTGATGGAGACCCAGTACTTC
CDR3: CASSWGSLMETQYF

size: .
V: TRBV28
J: TRBJ1-1
D: TRBD1
DNA: TGTGCCAGCAATGAAAACAGGGGTAACACTGAAGCTTTCTTT
CDR3: CASNENRGNTEAFF

size: once
V: TRBV19
J: TRBJ2-7
D: .
DNA: TGTGCCAGTAGTATAGACAGTTCTTCCGAGCAGTACTTC
CDR3: CASSIDSSSEQYF

size: many
V: TRBV7-2
J: TRBJ2-7
D: TRBD2
DNA: TGTGCCAGCAGCTCCCCCATGGGACTAGCTACCTACGAGCAGTACTTC
CDR3: CASSSPMGLATYEQYF

size: .
V: TRBV5-6
J: TRBJ1-2
D: .
DNA: TGTGCCAGCAGCCGCCCGAGGGGGGCGCACTACTATGGCTACACCTTC
CDR3: CASSRPRGAHYYGYTF

size: .
V: TRBV6-5
J: TRBJ2-7
D: .
DNA: TGTGCCAGCAGTTACTCGGGGGCCGGTCTCAGCTACGAGCAGTACTTC
CDR3: CASSYSGAGLSYEQYF

size: .
V: TRBV5-6
J: TRBJ1-3
D: .
DNA: TGTGCCAGCAGCCCCCTATTCACTGGGTCTACAACCTCTGGAAACACCATATATTTT
CDR3: CASSPLFTGSTTSGNTIYF

size: .
V: TRBV5-1
J: TRBJ2-3
D: .
DNA: TGCGCCAGCAGCTTCGGGGGTGGAGCAGATACGCAGTATTTT
CDR3: CASSFGGGADTQYF

size: .
V: TRBV9
J: TRBJ2-3
D: .
DNA: TGTGCCAGCAGCGTAGAGCGGGTACAAGATACGCAGTATTTT
CDR3: CASSVERVQDTQYF

size: .
V: TRBV9
J: TRBJ2-3
D: .
DNA: TGTGCCAGCAGCGTAGCTCCGTTCACAGATACGCAGTATTTT
CDR3: CASSVAPFTDTQYF

size: .
V: TRBV15
J: TRBJ2-7
D: TRBD1
DNA: TGTGCCACCAGCAGTTGGGACAGGGACGAGCAGTACTTC
CDR3: CATSSWDRDEQYF

size: .
V: TRBV2
J: TRBJ2-1
D: .
DNA: TGTGCCAGCAGTTCCTCTAGGCAGTTCTTC
CDR3: CASSSSRQFF

size: .
V: TRBV13
J: TRBJ1-3
D: .
DNA: TGTGCCAGCAGCTTAGGAGACATTGCCGAGATCCTTTCTGGAAACACCATATATTTT
CDR3: CASSLGDIAEILSGNTIYF

size: .
V: TRBV28
J: TRBJ1-5
D: .
DNA: TGTGCCACCGCCCCCTTTGGGGGGGGCAATCAGCCCCAGCATTTT
CDR3: CATAPFGGGNQPQHF

size: .
V: TRBV6-1
J: TRBJ1-4
D: .
DNA: TGTGCCAGCAGTGCGGGAGGGACGGCTAATGAAAAACTGTTTTTT
CDR3: CASSAGGTANEKLFF

size: .
V: TRBV6-1
J: TRBJ2-3
D: .
DNA: TGTGCCAGCACCCCGGGGGGCACAGATACGCAGTATTTT
CDR3: CASTPGGTDTQYF

size: few
V: TRBV28
J: TRBJ2-7
D: .
DNA: TGTGCCAGCAGTTCTGGACTGGGGGAGCAGTACTTC
CDR3: CASSSGLGEQYF

size: .
V: TRBV30
J: TRBJ1-5
D: .
DNA: TGTGCCTGGAGTGTAGGGGGGGGCCAGCATTTT
CDR3: CAWSVGGGQHF

size: .
V: TRBV27
J: TRBJ2-7
D: TRBD2
DNA: TGTGCCAGCAGTTTATATCAGGTGGGGCTAGCGGGAGGGCACGAGCAGTACTTC
CDR3: CASSLYQVGLAGGHEQYF

size: .
V: TRBV30
J: TRBJ1-3
D: .
DNA: TGTGCCTGGAGCCCGGACTCTGGAAACACCATATATTTT
CDR3: CAWSPDSGNTIYF

size: .
V: TRBV6-6
J: TRBJ1-5
D: .
DNA: TGTGCCAGCAGTTACTCGGGGGGGCACGGTCAGCCCCAGCATTTT
CDR3: CASSYSGGHGQPQHF

size: .
V: TRBV7-3
J: TRBJ2-3
D: .
DNA: TGTGCCAGCAGCTTATCCTCGGCTGGTACGCAGTATTTT
CDR3: CASSLSSAGTQYF

size: .
V: TRBV9
J: TRBJ2-3
D: .
DNA: TGTGCCAGCAGCGTAGGGCTAGCCACAGATACGCAGTATTTT
CDR3: CASSVGLATDTQYF

size: .
V: TRBV6-5
J: TRBJ2-7
D: TRBD2
DNA: TGTGCCAGCAGTTACCTGTGGGGGGGAAACGAGCAGTACTTC
CDR3: CASSYLWGGNEQYF

size: .
V: TRBV30
J: TRBJ1-5
D: .
DNA: TGTGCCTGGAGTGTATTCAGCAGGATCCCTAATCAGCCCCAGCATTTT
CDR3: CAWSVFSRIPNQPQHF

size: few
V: TRBV7-9
J: TRBJ2-7
D: TRBD1
DNA: TGTGCCAGCAGTTTAGGACAGGGCCACGAGCAGTACTTC
CDR3: CASSLGQGHEQYF

size: few
V: TRBV9
J: TRBJ2-5
D: TRBD2
DNA: TGTGCCAGCAGCGTAGGGGGGACTATGGAGACCCAGTACTTC
CDR3: CASSVGGTMETQYF

size: .
V: TRBV29-1
J: TRBJ1-2
D: .
DNA: TGCAGCGTTGGGAGGGGCAACACCGTCTCTAACTATGGCTACACCTTC
CDR3: CSVGRGNTVSNYGYTF

size: few
V: TRBV9
J: TRBJ1-2
D: .
DNA: TGTGCCAGCAGCCCATTACACGGCTACACCTTC
CDR3: CASSPLHGYTF

size: few
V: TRBV10-1
J: TRBJ1-5
D: .
DNA: TGCGCCAGCAGTGAATCAGGGTCGAATCAGCCCCAGCATTTT
CDR3: CASSESGSNQPQHF

size: .
V: TRBV7-9
J: TRBJ1-6
D: .
DNA: TGTGCCAGCAGCGTAGTCTCAGGCAACTCACCCCTCCACTTT
CDR3: CASSVVSGNSPLHF

size: .
V: TRBV29-1
J: TRBJ2-1
D: .
DNA: TGCAGCGTTGCATTCCTCCCGGGAGTGATGCTGGATGAGCAGTTCTTC
CDR3: CSVAFLPGVMLDEQFF

size: few
V: TRBV12-2
J: TRBJ2-3
D: .
DNA: TGTGCAAGTCGCTTAAAAGGACTAGCGGTAACAGATACGCAGTATTTT
CDR3: CASRLKGLAVTDTQYF

size: .
V: TRBV4-3
J: TRBJ2-1
D: TRBD2
DNA: TGCGCCAGCAGCCAAGATAGGGGTGCCGGGGCGGGGGGCAATGAGCAGTTCTTC
CDR3: CASSQDRGAGAGGNEQFF

size: .
V: TRBV10-3
J: TRBJ2-3
D: TRBD2
DNA: TGTGCCATCAGTGAGCTCCCCCCTAGCGGGGGAACAGATACGCAGTATTTT
CDR3: CAISELPPSGGTDTQYF

size: .
V: TRBV7-2
J: TRBJ2-3
D: TRBD2
DNA: TGTGCCAGCAGCACCCCTTCCCCCAGCGGGAGGTCTGGTGATACGCAGTATTTT
CDR3: CASSTPSPSGRSGDTQYF

size: .
V: TRBV7-2
J: TRBJ2-1
D: TRBD2
DNA: TGTGCCAGCAGCTTAGTTGTTAGCGGGGCGGGTATCACCTACAATGAGCAGTTCTTC
CDR3: CASSLVVSGAGITYNEQFF

size: .
V: TRBV4-3
J: TRBJ2-1
D: .
DNA: TGCGCCAGCAGCCAAGTTGGCACATCGACCTACAATGAGCAGTTCTTC
CDR3: CASSQVGTSTYNEQFF

size: .
V: TRBV30
J: TRBJ2-4
D: .
DNA: TGTGCCTGGAGTGTTGGTTCAGCCAAAAACATTCAGTACTTC
CDR3: CAWSVGSAKNIQYF

size: once
V: TRBV5-6
J: TRBJ2-5
D: TRBD2
DNA: TGTGCCAGCAGCTGGGGACTATTTCAAGAGACCCAGTACTTC
CDR3: CASSWGLFQETQYF

size: .
V: TRBV6-6
J: TRBJ2-7
D: .
DNA: TGTGCCAGCAGTTGGTTGGGGGGCCAGTACGAGCAGTACTTC
CDR3: CASSWLGGQYEQYF

size: .
V: TRBV5-1
J: TRBJ1-4
D: TRBD1
DNA: TGCGCCAGCAGCTTGCGGACAGGGTCCGGGGAAAAACTGTTTTTT
CDR3: CASSLRTGSGEKLFF

size: .
V: TRBV7-9
J: TRBJ2-3
D: .
DNA: TGTGCCAGCAGCTTAGAGGTCGGCGGTTGGGGCACAGATACGCAGTATTTT
CDR3: CASSLEVGGWGTDTQYF

size: .
V: TRBV14
J: TRBJ2-5
D: TRBD1
DNA: TGTGCCAGCAGCCCTAAGAGACAGGGGAAAGAGACCCAGTACTTC
CDR3: CASSPKRQGKETQYF

size: .
V: TRBV7-8
J: TRBJ2-7
D: .
DNA: TGTGCCAGCAGCTTAGGGGGGCACGCCGTTGGGGAGCAGTACTTC
CDR3: CASSLGGHAVGEQYF

size: .
V: TRBV7-2
J: TRBJ1-6
D: TRBD1
DNA: TGTGCCAGCAGTCCCACAGACAGGGGGCGGACACCCCTCCACTTT
CDR3: CASSPTDRGRTPLHF

size: few
V: TRBV11-1
J: TRBJ2-2
D: .
DNA: TGTGCCAGCAGCTTCGAGGACGGGGAGCTGTTTTTT
CDR3: CASSFEDGELFF

size: .
V: TRBV7-6
J: TRBJ1-1
D: TRBD1
DNA: TGTGCCAGCAGCATGGGACAGGGGGCCCCTGAAGCTTTCTTT
CDR3: CASSMGQGAPEAFF

size: .
V: TRBV5-3
J: TRBJ2-4
D: .
DNA: TGTGCCAGAAGCTTGGTAGAAGCCAAAAACATTCAGTACTTC
CDR3: CARSLVEAKNIQYF

size: .
V: TRBV7-6
J: TRBJ1-2
D: TRBD1
DNA: TGTGCCAGCAGCCAAAGGGACAGGGACATTTATGGCTACACCTTC
CDR3: CASSQRDRDIYGYTF

size: few
V: TRBV29-1
J: TRBJ2-7
D: TRBD2
DNA: TGCAGCGTGCGGGGGGTCTACGAGCAGTACTTC
CDR3: CSVRGVYEQYF

size: few
V: TRBV5-8
J: TRBJ1-4
D: .
DNA: TGTGCCAGTAAAAAGAGGGATCGAGCAGGGTTACTGTTTTTT
CDR3: CASKKRDRAGLLFF

size: .
V: TRBV5-1
J: TRBJ2-1
D: .
DNA: TGCGCCAGCAGCTTGAAATACAATGAGCAGTTCTTC
CDR3: CASSLKYNEQFF

size: .
V: TRBV5-4
J: TRBJ2-4
D: TRBD2
DNA: TGTGCCAGCAGCTTGGCCCCAACAGCGGGGGGCCAAAACATTCAGTACTTC
CDR3: CASSLAPTAGGQNIQYF

size: .
V: TRBV6-5
J: TRBJ2-7
D: .
DNA: TGTGCCAGCAGTTACGAGGGCGGGAACGAGCAGTACTTC
CDR3: CASSYEGGNEQYF